Listed below are T cell receptor beta chains from one sample, sequenced in a study of somatic mutations in cytotoxic T cells in rheumatoid arthritis. Assay used: immunoSEQ multiplex PCR; TCRdb lists only in-frame clones, some missing. The sample has some 18,000 clones, over 70% seen once. The sample taken for sequencing was CD8+ T cells sorted from blood. The receptors derive from a man in his fifties or sixties in good health. CDR3s include the opening cysteine and the closing phenylalanine or tryptophan. D genes are given only for firm matches. The size field is filled for only some rows; it gives once, few, many or a size class.

d_gene: TRBD1; v_gene: TRBV2; abundance: -; len: 14; j_gene: TRBJ2-1; CDR3aa: CASSWTGMYNEQFF; CDR3nt: TGTGCCAGCAGTTGGACAGGGATGTACAATGAGCAGTTCTTC
d_gene: -; v_gene: TRBV15; abundance: -; len: 15; j_gene: TRBJ1-2; CDR3aa: CATSRAVSVDYGYTF; CDR3nt: TGTGCCACCAGCAGAGCGGTGAGCGTTGACTATGGCTACACCTTC
d_gene: TRBD1; v_gene: TRBV12-5; abundance: -; len: 16; j_gene: TRBJ1-2; CDR3aa: CASAISGTGRNYGYTF; CDR3nt: TGTGCTAGTGCTATTTCCGGGACAGGGCGCAACTATGGCTACACCTTC
d_gene: -; v_gene: TRBV6-1; abundance: once; len: 13; j_gene: TRBJ1-4; CDR3aa: CASREAGNEKLFF; CDR3nt: TGTGCCAGCAGAGAGGCAGGGAATGAAAAACTGTTTTTT
d_gene: -; v_gene: TRBV18; abundance: -; len: 20; j_gene: TRBJ2-1; CDR3aa: CASSPTAQGQVWWVEREQFF; CDR3nt: TGTGCCAGCTCACCCACGGCGCAGGGTCAAGTATGGTGGGTCGAACGTGAGCAGTTCTTC
d_gene: -; v_gene: TRBV4-1; abundance: -; len: 18; j_gene: TRBJ2-7; CDR3aa: CASSQDRGGGDLSYEQYF; CDR3nt: TGCGCCAGCAGCCAAGATAGGGGGGGTGGGGACCTCTCCTACGAGCAGTACTTC
d_gene: -; v_gene: TRBV27; abundance: -; len: 13; j_gene: TRBJ2-1; CDR3aa: CASSLRTYNEQFF; CDR3nt: TGTGCCAGCAGTTTAAGGACTTACAATGAGCAGTTCTTC
d_gene: TRBD2; v_gene: TRBV7-6; abundance: -; len: 17; j_gene: TRBJ2-2; CDR3aa: CASSFSFRGGDTGELFF; CDR3nt: TGTGCCAGCAGCTTTTCGTTCCGCGGGGGGGACACCGGGGAGCTGTTTTTT
d_gene: TRBD1; v_gene: TRBV27; abundance: -; len: 13; j_gene: TRBJ2-1; CDR3aa: CASSSLTGGEQFF; CDR3nt: TGTGCCAGCAGTTCCCTGACAGGGGGTGAGCAGTTCTTC
d_gene: -; v_gene: TRBV7-9; abundance: -; len: 13; j_gene: TRBJ2-5; CDR3aa: CASSHRAQETQYF; CDR3nt: TGTGCCAGCAGCCACCGCGCCCAAGAGACCCAGTACTTC
d_gene: -; v_gene: TRBV7-6; abundance: -; len: 15; j_gene: TRBJ1-1; CDR3aa: CASSWGVGGGTEAFF; CDR3nt: TGTGCCAGCAGCTGGGGGGTAGGGGGGGGCACTGAAGCTTTCTTT
d_gene: TRBD2; v_gene: TRBV28; abundance: -; len: 18; j_gene: TRBJ2-1; CDR3aa: CASSPLAGGIRSYNEQFF; CDR3nt: TGTGCCAGCAGCCCTCTAGCGGGAGGGATCCGCTCCTACAATGAGCAGTTCTTC
d_gene: TRBD2; v_gene: TRBV9; abundance: -; len: 16; j_gene: TRBJ2-1; CDR3aa: CASSVVPGTSSNEQFF; CDR3nt: TGTGCCAGCAGCGTAGTCCCCGGGACTAGCTCCAATGAGCAGTTCTTC
d_gene: TRBD2; v_gene: TRBV11-2; abundance: -; len: 18; j_gene: TRBJ2-7; CDR3aa: CASSLQLAGGPISYEQYF; CDR3nt: TGTGCCAGCAGCTTACAACTAGCGGGAGGGCCTATCTCCTACGAGCAGTACTTC
d_gene: TRBD1; v_gene: TRBV7-2; abundance: -; len: 14; j_gene: TRBJ1-1; CDR3aa: CASSPRGRQGWAFF; CDR3nt: TGTGCCAGCAGCCCCAGGGGGCGACAGGGGTGGGCTTTCTTT
d_gene: -; v_gene: TRBV14; abundance: -; len: 15; j_gene: TRBJ1-6; CDR3aa: CASSEDNVYNSPLHF; CDR3nt: TGTGCCAGCAGCGAGGACAATGTCTATAATTCACCCCTCCACTTT
d_gene: TRBD1; v_gene: TRBV5-4; abundance: few; len: 14; j_gene: TRBJ1-2; CDR3aa: CASSLAGTGMGYTF; CDR3nt: TGTGCCAGCAGCTTGGCCGGGACAGGGATGGGCTACACCTTC
d_gene: TRBD2; v_gene: TRBV19; abundance: few; len: 16; j_gene: TRBJ2-7; CDR3aa: CASSTETGTSGYEQYF; CDR3nt: TGTGCCAGTAGTACAGAAACCGGGACTAGCGGCTACGAGCAGTACTTC
d_gene: -; v_gene: TRBV19; abundance: -; len: 15; j_gene: TRBJ2-7; CDR3aa: CASSIGTSLVNEQYF; CDR3nt: TGTGCCAGTAGTATTGGGACTTCTCTTGTCAACGAGCAGTACTTC
d_gene: -; v_gene: TRBV5-6; abundance: -; len: 17; j_gene: TRBJ1-3; CDR3aa: CASSPRWRSYSGNTIYF; CDR3nt: TGTGCCAGCAGCCCGCGTTGGAGGAGCTACTCTGGAAACACCATATATTTT
d_gene: TRBD2; v_gene: TRBV4-1; abundance: -; len: 16; j_gene: TRBJ2-1; CDR3aa: CASSDISGSSYNEQFF; CDR3nt: TGCGCCAGCAGCGACATTAGCGGGAGCTCCTACAATGAGCAGTTCTTC
d_gene: TRBD1; v_gene: TRBV6-4; abundance: -; len: 15; j_gene: TRBJ2-3; CDR3aa: CASSVKQGESDTQYF; CDR3nt: TGTGCCAGCAGTGTGAAGCAGGGGGAATCAGATACGCAGTATTTT
d_gene: -; v_gene: TRBV7-9; abundance: -; len: 15; j_gene: TRBJ1-6; CDR3aa: CASSSQQDSNSPLHF; CDR3nt: TGTGCCAGCAGCTCGCAACAGGATTCTAATTCACCCCTCCACTTT
d_gene: -; v_gene: TRBV7-9; abundance: -; len: 14; j_gene: TRBJ1-2; CDR3aa: CASSAWGSGYGYTF; CDR3nt: TGTGCCAGCAGCGCCTGGGGAAGCGGCTATGGCTACACCTTC
d_gene: TRBD1; v_gene: TRBV5-1; abundance: -; len: 14; j_gene: TRBJ2-7; CDR3aa: CASSLGTGPYEQYF; CDR3nt: TGCGCCAGCAGCTTGGGGACAGGGCCCTACGAGCAGTACTTC
d_gene: -; v_gene: TRBV7-9; abundance: -; len: 18; j_gene: TRBJ2-1; CDR3aa: CASSLAVRAGKFWDEQFF; CDR3nt: TGTGCCAGCAGCTTAGCGGTCCGGGCAGGGAAGTTTTGGGATGAGCAGTTCTTC
d_gene: TRBD1; v_gene: TRBV7-3; abundance: -; len: 14; j_gene: TRBJ2-7; CDR3aa: CASSFGQGPYEQYF; CDR3nt: TGTGCCAGCAGCTTTGGACAGGGACCCTACGAGCAGTACTTC
d_gene: -; v_gene: TRBV28; abundance: -; len: 17; j_gene: TRBJ2-7; CDR3aa: CASSFVTGRITNYEQYF; CDR3nt: TGTGCCAGCAGTTTTGTGACAGGTCGAATCACAAACTACGAGCAGTACTTC
d_gene: TRBD1; v_gene: TRBV7-2; abundance: few; len: 14; j_gene: TRBJ2-7; CDR3aa: CASSPWTGANEQYF; CDR3nt: TGTGCCAGCAGTCCATGGACAGGGGCAAACGAGCAGTACTTC
d_gene: -; v_gene: TRBV27; abundance: -; len: 15; j_gene: TRBJ1-2; CDR3aa: CASSLTGTYWGGYTF; CDR3nt: TGTGCCAGCAGTCTTACAGGGACCTATTGGGGTGGCTACACCTTC
d_gene: -; v_gene: TRBV11-3; abundance: -; len: 11; j_gene: TRBJ2-1; CDR3aa: CASSLSGEQFF; CDR3nt: TGTGCCAGCAGCTTAAGCGGGGAGCAGTTCTTC
d_gene: -; v_gene: TRBV7-8; abundance: -; len: 13; j_gene: TRBJ2-1; CDR3aa: CASSLTGTREQFF; CDR3nt: TGTGCCAGCAGCCTAACCGGGACTCGTGAGCAGTTCTTC
d_gene: -; v_gene: TRBV7-3; abundance: -; len: 15; j_gene: TRBJ2-3; CDR3aa: CASSLTGLRDDTQYF; CDR3nt: TGTGCCAGCAGCTTAACGGGGCTTAGAGATGATACGCAGTATTTT
d_gene: TRBD2; v_gene: TRBV2; abundance: -; len: 15; j_gene: TRBJ2-1; CDR3aa: CASSAGLVAPSEQFF; CDR3nt: TGTGCCAGCAGTGCCGGACTAGTGGCACCGAGTGAGCAGTTCTTC
d_gene: TRBD1; v_gene: TRBV6-1; abundance: few; len: 15; j_gene: TRBJ2-7; CDR3aa: CASSEEGGAGYEQYF; CDR3nt: TGTGCCAGCAGTGAAGAAGGGGGCGCCGGCTACGAGCAGTACTTC
d_gene: TRBD1; v_gene: TRBV6-6; abundance: -; len: 16; j_gene: TRBJ2-1; CDR3aa: CASSYSDRRGDNEQFF; CDR3nt: TGTGCCAGCAGTTACTCGGACAGGCGAGGTGACAATGAGCAGTTCTTC
d_gene: TRBD1; v_gene: TRBV19; abundance: -; len: 16; j_gene: TRBJ2-7; CDR3aa: CASSIDPRGPTYEQYF; CDR3nt: TGTGCCAGTAGTATAGATCCCAGGGGGCCTACCTACGAGCAGTACTTC
d_gene: -; v_gene: TRBV27; abundance: -; len: 11; j_gene: TRBJ2-7; CDR3aa: CASSQGWEQYF; CDR3nt: TGTGCCAGCAGTCAGGGGTGGGAGCAGTACTTC
d_gene: TRBD1; v_gene: TRBV27; abundance: -; len: 15; j_gene: TRBJ1-2; CDR3aa: CASSLSGTGGSGYTF; CDR3nt: TGTGCCAGCAGTTTATCGGGGACAGGGGGGAGCGGCTACACCTTC
d_gene: TRBD1; v_gene: TRBV6-5; abundance: -; len: 13; j_gene: TRBJ2-7; CDR3aa: CASSYTDRAEQYF; CDR3nt: TGTGCCAGCAGTTACACGGACAGGGCCGAGCAGTACTTC
d_gene: TRBD1; v_gene: TRBV5-1; abundance: -; len: 15; j_gene: TRBJ2-3; CDR3aa: CASSERTGPTDTQYF; CDR3nt: TGCGCCAGCAGCGAAAGGACAGGGCCCACAGATACGCAGTATTTT
d_gene: TRBD2; v_gene: TRBV5-6; abundance: few; len: 13; j_gene: TRBJ2-7; CDR3aa: CASSSGLAGEQYF; CDR3nt: TGTGCCAGCAGCTCGGGACTAGCAGGCGAGCAGTACTTC
d_gene: -; v_gene: TRBV6-5; abundance: -; len: 15; j_gene: TRBJ2-3; CDR3aa: CASSYSGQGSDTQYF; CDR3nt: TGTGCCAGCAGTTACTCGGGGCAGGGAAGCGATACGCAGTATTTT
d_gene: -; v_gene: TRBV5-3; abundance: -; len: 21; j_gene: TRBJ1-5; CDR3aa: CARSLEDSGQLTPNFNQPQHF; CDR3nt: TGTGCCAGAAGCTTGGAGGATTCCGGACAGCTGACGCCCAATTTCAATCAGCCCCAGCATTTT
d_gene: TRBD2; v_gene: TRBV15; abundance: once; len: 14; j_gene: TRBJ2-3; CDR3aa: CATSNGRGTDTQYF; CDR3nt: TGTGCCACCAGCAACGGGAGGGGTACAGATACGCAGTATTTT
d_gene: TRBD1; v_gene: TRBV9; abundance: few; len: 16; j_gene: TRBJ1-3; CDR3aa: CASSTRTGISGNTIYF; CDR3nt: TGTGCCAGCAGCACGAGGACAGGAATCTCTGGAAACACCATATATTTT